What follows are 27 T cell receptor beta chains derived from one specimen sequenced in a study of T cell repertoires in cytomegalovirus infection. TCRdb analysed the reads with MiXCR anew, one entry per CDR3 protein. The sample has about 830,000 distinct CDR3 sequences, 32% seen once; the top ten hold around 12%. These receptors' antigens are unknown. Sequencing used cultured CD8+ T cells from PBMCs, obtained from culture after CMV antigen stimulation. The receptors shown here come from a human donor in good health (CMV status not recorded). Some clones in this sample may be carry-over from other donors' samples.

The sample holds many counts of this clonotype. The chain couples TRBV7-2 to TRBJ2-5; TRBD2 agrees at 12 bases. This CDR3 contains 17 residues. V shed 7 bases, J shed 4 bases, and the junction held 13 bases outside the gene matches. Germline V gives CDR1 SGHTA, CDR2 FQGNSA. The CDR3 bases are TGTGCCAGCAACCTTAGATCGGGACTAGCGGGTGGAGAGACCCAGTACTTC. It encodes CASNLRSGLAGGETQYF.

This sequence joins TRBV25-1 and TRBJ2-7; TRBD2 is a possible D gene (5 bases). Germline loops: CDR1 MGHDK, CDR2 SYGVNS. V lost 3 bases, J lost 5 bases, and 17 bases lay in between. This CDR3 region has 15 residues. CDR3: CASSEESGMAHEQYF. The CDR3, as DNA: TGTGCCAGCAGTGAGGAATCCGGGATGGCCCACGAGCAGTACTTC.

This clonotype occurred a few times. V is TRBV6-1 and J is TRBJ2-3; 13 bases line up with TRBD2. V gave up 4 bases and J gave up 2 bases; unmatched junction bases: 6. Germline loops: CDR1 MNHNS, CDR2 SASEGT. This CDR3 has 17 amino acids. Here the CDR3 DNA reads TGTGCCAGCAGTGTTCTACTAGCGGGGGGGCCCACAGATACGCAGTATTTT. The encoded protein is CASSVLLAGGPTDTQYF.

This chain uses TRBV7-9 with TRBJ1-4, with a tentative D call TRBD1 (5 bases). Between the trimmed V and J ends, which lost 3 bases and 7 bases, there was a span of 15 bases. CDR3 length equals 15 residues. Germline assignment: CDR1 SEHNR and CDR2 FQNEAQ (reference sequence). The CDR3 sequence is CASSFRGDSIEKLFF. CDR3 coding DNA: TGTGCCAGCAGCTTTAGAGGGGATTCTATTGAAAAACTGTTTTTT.

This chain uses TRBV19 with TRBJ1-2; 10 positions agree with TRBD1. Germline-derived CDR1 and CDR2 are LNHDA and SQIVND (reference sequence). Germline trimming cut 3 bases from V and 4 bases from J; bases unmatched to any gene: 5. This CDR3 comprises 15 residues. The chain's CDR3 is CASSIGTGEVYGYTF. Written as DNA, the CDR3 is TGTGCCAGTAGTATCGGGACAGGGGAAGTCTATGGCTACACCTTC.

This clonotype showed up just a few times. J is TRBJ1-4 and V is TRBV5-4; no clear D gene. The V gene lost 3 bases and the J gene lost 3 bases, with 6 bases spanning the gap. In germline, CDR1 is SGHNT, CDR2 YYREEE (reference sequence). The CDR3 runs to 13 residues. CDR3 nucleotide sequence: TGTGCCAGCAGCTCGGGAGCTAATGAAAAACTGTTTTTT. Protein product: CASSSGANEKLFF.

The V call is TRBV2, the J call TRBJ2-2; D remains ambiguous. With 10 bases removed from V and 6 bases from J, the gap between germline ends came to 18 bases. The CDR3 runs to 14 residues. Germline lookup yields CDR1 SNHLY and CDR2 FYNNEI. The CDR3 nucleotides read TGTGCCACCACACGGCGACCGTTCGCCGGGGAGCTGTTTTTT. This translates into CATTRRPFAGELFF. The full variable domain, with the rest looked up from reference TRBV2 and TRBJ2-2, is EPEVTQTPSHQVTQMGQEVILRCVPISNHLYFYWYRQILGQKVEFLVSFYNNEISEKSEIFDDQFSVERPDGSNFTLKIRSTKLEDSAMYFCATTRRPFAGELFFGEGSRLTVL.

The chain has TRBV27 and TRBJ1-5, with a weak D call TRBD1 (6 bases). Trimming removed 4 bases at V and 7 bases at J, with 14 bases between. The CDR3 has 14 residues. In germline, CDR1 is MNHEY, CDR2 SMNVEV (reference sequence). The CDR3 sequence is CASSSGRGGQPQHF. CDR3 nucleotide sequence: TGTGCCAGCAGTTCAGGCAGGGGTGGGCAGCCCCAGCATTTT.

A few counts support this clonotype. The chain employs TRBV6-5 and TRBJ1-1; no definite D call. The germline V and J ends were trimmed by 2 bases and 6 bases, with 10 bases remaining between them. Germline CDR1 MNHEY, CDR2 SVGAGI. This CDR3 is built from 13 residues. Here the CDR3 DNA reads TGTGCCAGCAGTTACGGTCTTGGCGCTGAAGCTTTCTTT. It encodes CASSYGLGAEAFF.

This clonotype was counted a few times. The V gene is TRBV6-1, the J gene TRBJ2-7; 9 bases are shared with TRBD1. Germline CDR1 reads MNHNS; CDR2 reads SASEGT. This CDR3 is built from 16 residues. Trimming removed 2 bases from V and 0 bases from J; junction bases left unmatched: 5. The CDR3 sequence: CASSERRTGASYEQYF. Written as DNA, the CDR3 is TGTGCCAGCAGTGAAAGGAGGACAGGGGCCTCCTACGAGCAGTACTTC.

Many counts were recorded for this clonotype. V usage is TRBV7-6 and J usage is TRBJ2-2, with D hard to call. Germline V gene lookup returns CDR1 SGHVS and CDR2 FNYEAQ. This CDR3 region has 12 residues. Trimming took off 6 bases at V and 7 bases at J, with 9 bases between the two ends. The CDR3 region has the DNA TGTGCCAGCAGTTTAATCGGCGGGGAGCTGTTTTTT. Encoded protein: CASSLIGGELFF.

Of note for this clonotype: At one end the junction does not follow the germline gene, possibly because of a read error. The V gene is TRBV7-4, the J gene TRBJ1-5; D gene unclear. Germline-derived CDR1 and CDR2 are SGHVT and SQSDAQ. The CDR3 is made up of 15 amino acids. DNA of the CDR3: TGTACCAGCAGCTCAAGCGCTTATAGCAATCAGCCCCAGCATTTT. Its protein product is CTSSSSAYSNQPQHF.

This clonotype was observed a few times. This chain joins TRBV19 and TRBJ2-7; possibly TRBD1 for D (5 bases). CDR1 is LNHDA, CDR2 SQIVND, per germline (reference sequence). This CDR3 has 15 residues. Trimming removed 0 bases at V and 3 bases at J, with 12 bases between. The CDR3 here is CASSIDPTDNYEQYF. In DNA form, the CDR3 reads TGTGCCAGTAGTATAGATCCGACAGATAACTACGAGCAGTACTTC.

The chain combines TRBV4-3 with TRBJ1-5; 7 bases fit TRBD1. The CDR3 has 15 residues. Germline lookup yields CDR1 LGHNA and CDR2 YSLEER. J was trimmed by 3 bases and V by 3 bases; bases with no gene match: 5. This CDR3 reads CASSHKTGYNQPQHF. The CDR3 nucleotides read TGCGCCAGCAGCCATAAGACAGGGTACAATCAGCCCCAGCATTTT.

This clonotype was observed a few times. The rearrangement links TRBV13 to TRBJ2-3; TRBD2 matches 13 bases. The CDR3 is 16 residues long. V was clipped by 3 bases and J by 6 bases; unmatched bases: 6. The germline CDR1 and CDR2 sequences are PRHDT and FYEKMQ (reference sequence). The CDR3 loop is CASSFGTSGAWDTQYF. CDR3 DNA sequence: TGTGCCAGCAGCTTCGGGACTAGCGGGGCCTGGGATACGCAGTATTTT.

The CDR3 DNA reads TGTGCCAGCAGCTTGTGGAGAGGGGAGACCACTGAAGCTTTCTTT. It encodes CASSLWRGETTEAFF. The genes are TRBV11-2 and TRBJ1-1; possible D gene TRBD1, 5 bases. V shed 3 bases and J shed 4 bases, with 15 bases lying between them. This CDR3 is built from 15 residues. Germline CDR1 SGHAT, CDR2 FQNNGV.

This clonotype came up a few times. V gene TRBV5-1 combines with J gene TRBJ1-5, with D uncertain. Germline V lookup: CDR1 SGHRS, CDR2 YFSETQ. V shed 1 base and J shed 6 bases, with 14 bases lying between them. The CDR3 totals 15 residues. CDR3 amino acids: CASSLSPGISQPQHF. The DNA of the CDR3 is TGCGCCAGCAGCTTGAGTCCGGGAATCAGTCAGCCCCAGCATTTT.

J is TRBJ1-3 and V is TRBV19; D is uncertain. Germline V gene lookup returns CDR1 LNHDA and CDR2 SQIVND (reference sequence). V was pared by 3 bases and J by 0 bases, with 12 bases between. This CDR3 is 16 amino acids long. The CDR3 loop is CASSIWTSSSGNTIYF. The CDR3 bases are TGTGCCAGTAGTATTTGGACCTCAAGCTCTGGAAACACCATATATTTT. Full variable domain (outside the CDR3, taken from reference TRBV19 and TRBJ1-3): DGGITQSPKYLFRKEGQNVTLSCEQNLNHDAMYWYRQDPGQGLRLIYYSQIVNDFQKGDIAEGYSVSREKKESFPLTVTSAQKNPTAFYLCASSIWTSSSGNTIYFGEGSWLTVV.

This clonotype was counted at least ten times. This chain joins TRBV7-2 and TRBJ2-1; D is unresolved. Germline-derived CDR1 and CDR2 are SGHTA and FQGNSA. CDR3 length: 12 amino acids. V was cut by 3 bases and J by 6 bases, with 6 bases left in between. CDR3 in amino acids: CASSLFANEQFF. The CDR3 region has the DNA TGTGCCAGCAGCTTGTTCGCCAATGAGCAGTTCTTC.

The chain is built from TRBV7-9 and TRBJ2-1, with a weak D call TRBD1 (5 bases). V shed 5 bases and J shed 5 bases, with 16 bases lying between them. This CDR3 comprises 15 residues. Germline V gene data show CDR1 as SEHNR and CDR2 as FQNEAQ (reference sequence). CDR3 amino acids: CASSHPTVRHNEQFF. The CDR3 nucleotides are TGTGCCAGCAGCCATCCGACAGTTCGGCACAATGAGCAGTTCTTC.

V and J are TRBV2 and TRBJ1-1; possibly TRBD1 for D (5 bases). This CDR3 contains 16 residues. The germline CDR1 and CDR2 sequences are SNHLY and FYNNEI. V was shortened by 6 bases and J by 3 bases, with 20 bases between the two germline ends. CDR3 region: CASSPSGEGHDTEAFF. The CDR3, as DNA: TGTGCCAGCAGCCCGTCGGGGGAGGGGCACGACACTGAAGCTTTCTTT.

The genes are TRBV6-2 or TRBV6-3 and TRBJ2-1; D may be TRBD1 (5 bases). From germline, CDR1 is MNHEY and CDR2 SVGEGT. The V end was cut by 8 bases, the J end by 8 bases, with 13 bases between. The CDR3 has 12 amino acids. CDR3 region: CASAPGYHEQFF. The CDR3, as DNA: TGTGCCAGCGCTCCAGGGTACCATGAGCAGTTCTTC.

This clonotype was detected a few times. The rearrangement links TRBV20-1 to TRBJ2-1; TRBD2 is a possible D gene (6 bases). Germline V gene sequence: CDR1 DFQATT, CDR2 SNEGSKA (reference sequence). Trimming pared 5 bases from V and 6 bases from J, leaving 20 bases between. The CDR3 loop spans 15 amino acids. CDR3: CSAPGVGPASNEQFF. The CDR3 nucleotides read TGCAGTGCTCCGGGAGTTGGACCGGCCTCCAATGAGCAGTTCTTC.

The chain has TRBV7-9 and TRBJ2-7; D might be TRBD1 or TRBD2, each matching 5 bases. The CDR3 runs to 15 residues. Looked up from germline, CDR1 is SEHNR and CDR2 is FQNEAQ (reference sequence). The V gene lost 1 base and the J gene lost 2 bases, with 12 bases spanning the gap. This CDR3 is CASSLVNPGPYEQYF. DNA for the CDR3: TGTGCCAGCAGCTTAGTTAATCCGGGGCCCTACGAGCAGTACTTC.

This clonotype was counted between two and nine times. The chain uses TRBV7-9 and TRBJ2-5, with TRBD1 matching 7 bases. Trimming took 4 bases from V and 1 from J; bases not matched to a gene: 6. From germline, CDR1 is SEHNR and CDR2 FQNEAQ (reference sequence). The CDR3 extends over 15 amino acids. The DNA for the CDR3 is TGTGCCAGCAGCTCCGGGACAGCGATCCAAGAGACCCAGTACTTC. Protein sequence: CASSSGTAIQETQYF.

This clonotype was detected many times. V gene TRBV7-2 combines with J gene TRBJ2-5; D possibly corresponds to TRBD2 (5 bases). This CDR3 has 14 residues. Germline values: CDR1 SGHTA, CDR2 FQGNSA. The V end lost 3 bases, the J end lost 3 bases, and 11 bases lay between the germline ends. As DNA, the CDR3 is TGTGCCAGCAGCTTGTCTAGAGGGAAAGAGACCCAGTACTTC. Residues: CASSLSRGKETQYF.

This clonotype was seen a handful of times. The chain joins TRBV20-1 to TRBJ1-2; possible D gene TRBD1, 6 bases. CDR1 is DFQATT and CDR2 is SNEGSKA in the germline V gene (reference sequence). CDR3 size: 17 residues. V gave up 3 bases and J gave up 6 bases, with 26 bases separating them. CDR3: CSASGGRRDHRRDGYTF. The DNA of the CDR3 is TGCAGTGCTAGTGGGGGGCGGAGGGACCACCGTAGGGATGGCTACACCTTC.